This T cell receptor (beta chain) was recovered during a study of T cell responses to AZD1222 COVID-19 vaccine. This clone has only one observation. As yet, its antigen is unknown. With V trimmed by 3 bases and J by 6 bases, 10 bases remained unmatched. Per germline, CDR1 GTSNPN and CDR2 SVGIG (reference sequence). The CDR3 has 14 residues. Here immunoSEQ multiplex PCR was the method, and the copy in TCRdb shows in-frame clones only, minus some. The sample gives 150,000 or so clones, 89% of which show up once; just over 5% is in the top ten. Study-wide points: An increase in Spike-specific TCR breadth and depth was observed after two AZD1222 doses. White British donors predominated, females outnumbered males, and clonal diversity was possibly underestimated.

This sequence was found in an adult in good health. Specimen: peripheral blood, collected on day 0 of AZD1222 vaccination. The chain has TRBV30 and TRBJ1-1; 7 bases map to TRBD1. The CDR3 DNA reads as TGTGCCTGGAGGGGGGGCAGGGGGAATGCTGAAGCTTTCTTT. Protein product: CAWRGGRGNAEAFF.